The 14 T cell receptor beta chains below were found in one sample sequenced in a study of cytomegalovirus exposure and HLA in healthy donors. Vbeta (60) and Jbeta (13) primers were used in the PCR. Produced via immunoSEQ multiplex PCR; TCRdb's table is partial and in-frame only. The data show about 160,000 clones, 65% to 80% seen once. Material: PBMCs. The receptors come from a woman between 50 and 59 years old in good health and CMV-seropositive.

V gene TRBV7-2 combines with J gene TRBJ1-5, with TRBD1 matching over 7 bases. The CDR3 sequence is 15 residues long. With V trimmed by 5 bases and J by 5 bases, 9 bases remained unmatched. Germline CDR1 is SGHTA and CDR2 is FQGNSA. CDR3 nucleotides: TGTGCCAGCAGCCCCGACAGGGCCCCCTATCAGCCCCAGCATTTT. Its translation is CASSPDRAPYQPQHF.

The rearrangement joins TRBV27 to TRBJ1-2, with 8 bases matching TRBD1. This CDR3 is 15 amino acids long. CDR1 is MNHEY and CDR2 is SMNVEV in the germline V gene (reference sequence). Unmatched junction bases numbered 6, after V lost 0 bases and J lost 6 bases. For the CDR3, the DNA is TGTGCCAGCAGTTTATCCTCGGACAGGGCGGATGGCTACACCTTC. Its protein product is CASSLSSDRADGYTF.

This clone was counted ten times or more. This sequence joins TRBV4-2 and TRBJ1-2; D ambiguous. Germline V gene lookup returns CDR1 LGHNA and CDR2 YNFKEQ. The CDR3 has 15 residues. V was trimmed by 5 bases and J by 7 bases, leaving 20 bases between them. This chain's CDR3 is CASSKGTERAGGYTF. The CDR3 DNA sequence: TGTGCCAGCAGCAAAGGCACGGAGAGGGCCGGTGGCTACACCTTC.

The genes are TRBV7-9 and TRBJ2-7; 8 bases map to TRBD1. V lost 8 bases and J lost 6; bases outside the gene matches: 6. This CDR3 contains 12 residues. CDR1 and CDR2 from the germline V gene are SEHNR and FQNEAQ (reference sequence). CDR3: CASGTGFGEQYF. CDR3 in DNA: TGTGCCAGCGGGACAGGTTTCGGCGAGCAGTACTTC.

This clone was seen just once. The chain uses TRBV5-1 and TRBJ2-7; D not resolved. Germline V gene lookup returns CDR1 SGHRS and CDR2 YFSETQ. Trimming pared 7 bases from V and 5 bases from J, leaving 13 bases between. CDR3 size: 12 residues. The CDR3 DNA is TGCGCCAGCGCTTCTGACTGGGACGAGCAGTACTTC. Protein product: CASASDWDEQYF.

This clone has a single count. The chain uses TRBV21-1 and TRBJ2-3; TRBD2 is the table's D call, not checked against the DNA. TRBV21-1 is flagged as a pseudogene. The CDR3 covers 13 residues. The CDR3 coding sequence is TGTGCCAGCAGCAAACTGAGCACAGATACGCAGTATTTT. This gives the protein CASSKLSTDTQYF.

This chain uses TRBV6-6 with TRBJ1-1; D is unresolved. This CDR3 is 14 amino acids long. Trimming removed 5 bases at V and 1 base at J, with 11 bases between. Germline V lookup: CDR1 MNHNY, CDR2 SVGAGI (reference sequence). CDR3 region: CASSTYGENTEAFF. CDR3 DNA sequence: TGTGCCAGCAGTACCTACGGGGAGAACACTGAAGCTTTCTTT.

This sequence joins TRBV5-1 and TRBJ2-5; 9 bases are a match to TRBD2. The germline gives CDR1 SGHRS, CDR2 YFSETQ. Trimming at V came to 3 bases and at J to 4 bases, leaving 4 bases not matched to a gene. The CDR3 consists of 14 residues. CDR3 amino acids: CASSSTSGAETQYF. The CDR3 DNA sequence: TGCGCCAGCAGCTCGACTAGCGGCGCAGAGACCCAGTACTTC.

This clone appeared once. The CDR3 nucleotides read TGTGCCAGCAGTTCGGGGGACACCGGGGAGCTGTTTTTT. This translates into CASSSGDTGELFF. The chain recombines TRBV6-5 with TRBJ2-2; D possibly corresponds to TRBD2 (6 bases). This CDR3 is 13 amino acids long. Germline V gene lookup returns CDR1 MNHEY and CDR2 SVGAGI. With 4 bases removed from V and 3 bases from J, the gap between germline ends came to 6 bases.

The sample holds a few counts of this clone. V gene TRBV9 combines with J gene TRBJ2-5, with 12 bases lining up with TRBD2. CDR1 is SGDLS and CDR2 is YYNGEE in the germline V gene. The CDR3 contains 15 residues. The junction had 1 base not matched to a gene; V was cut back by 0 bases and J by 4 bases. The CDR3 region is CASSVVGLAGETQYF. Written as DNA, the CDR3 is TGTGCCAGCAGCGTAGTGGGACTAGCGGGAGAGACCCAGTACTTC.

The chain's CDR3 is CASRGDNGYTF. The CDR3 DNA follows: TGTGCCAGCAGGGGGGACAATGGCTACACCTTC. The genes are TRBV5-4 and TRBJ1-2; possible D gene TRBD1, 6 bases. The V and J ends lost 5 bases and 6 bases respectively, with 8 bases between them. The CDR3 is 11 residues long. CDR1 and CDR2 (germline): SGHNT, YYREEE (reference sequence).

This chain uses TRBV19 with TRBJ1-2, with 9 nucleotides matching TRBD1. V lost 7 bases to trimming and J lost 8 bases; unmatched junction nucleotides: 17. The V gene's germline CDR1 is LNHDA and CDR2 SQIVND (reference sequence). This CDR3 is 16 amino acids long. For the CDR3, the DNA is TGTGCCAGTACCCTCCACGGACAGGGGTTCCTGTCGGGCTACACCTTC. It is translated as CASTLHGQGFLSGYTF.

The genes are TRBV10-3 and TRBJ1-1; a possible D gene is TRBD1 (5 bases). The ends were cut back, 4 bases at V and 4 bases at J, with 13 bases in the middle. This CDR3 spans 14 amino acids. Germline CDR1 reads ENHRY; CDR2 reads SYGVKD. Written as DNA, the CDR3 is TGTGCCATCAGTGTAGGGGCCGGTTTCACTGAAGCTTTCTTT. Residues: CAISVGAGFTEAFF.

In this sample, this clone turned up a few times. CDR3 sequence reads: CASSLTSGEQETQYF. As DNA, the CDR3 is TGTGCCAGCAGCCTTACTAGCGGGGAGCAAGAGACCCAGTACTTC. The rearrangement uses TRBV6-5 and TRBJ2-5, with 10 bases matching TRBD2. J gave up 2 bases and V 6 bases, and 6 bases lay outside the gene matches. The CDR3 is 15 residues long. Germline V CDR1 and CDR2: MNHEY, SVGAGI.